The next 12 T cell receptor beta chains were all read from a single sample in a study of cytomegalovirus exposure and HLA in healthy donors. With 60 Vbeta and 13 Jbeta primers, the PCR was carried out. Produced via immunoSEQ multiplex PCR; TCRdb's table is partial and in-frame only. The data hold around 85,000 clones, with over 65% observed a single time. Specimen: PBMCs. The receptors derive from a man aged 25-40 years in good health and CMV-seropositive.

The chain recombines TRBV7-9 with TRBJ2-1; no definite D call. Germline-derived CDR1 and CDR2 are SEHNR and FQNEAQ (reference sequence). The CDR3 consists of 13 residues. V gave up 0 bases and J gave up 8 bases, with 8 bases separating them. This chain's CDR3 is CASSLAMGDEQFF. DNA of the CDR3: TGTGCCAGCAGCTTAGCAATGGGCGATGAGCAGTTCTTC.

This clone is a singleton in its sample. The chain links TRBV5-1 to TRBJ1-1; 8 nucleotides line up with TRBD1. CDR1 is SGHRS and CDR2 is YFSETQ in the germline V gene. Losses at the gene ends were 2 bases for V and 3 bases for J; bases not matched to a gene: 3. This CDR3 spans 14 amino acids. The CDR3 nucleotides are TGCGCCAGCAGCTTACCGACAGGGGACACTGAAGCTTTCTTT. Residues: CASSLPTGDTEAFF.

This rearrangement joins TRBV15 to TRBJ1-5, with unresolved D. The germline V and J ends were trimmed by 0 bases and 5 bases, with 5 bases remaining between them. The CDR3 sequence is 13 residues long. Germline V gene lookup returns CDR1 LNHNV and CDR2 YYDKDF (reference sequence). CDR3 protein: CATSRDQDQPQHF. The CDR3 nucleotides are TGTGCCACCAGCAGAGATCAGGATCAGCCCCAGCATTTT.

This clone has only one observation. The chain couples TRBV7-8 to TRBJ1-1, with D tentatively TRBD1 (5 bases). The CDR3 is made up of 12 amino acids. The V and J ends lost 8 bases and 3 bases respectively, with 10 bases between them. The V gene's germline CDR1 is SGHVS and CDR2 FQNEAQ. CDR3 protein: CASGRGYTEAFF. CDR3 bases: TGTGCCAGCGGGCGGGGGTACACTGAAGCTTTCTTT.

There are a few counts of this clone. The chain joins TRBV25-1 to TRBJ2-1; 10 bases fit TRBD2. The CDR3 sequence is 15 residues long. V shed 3 bases, J shed 8 bases, and the junction held 7 bases outside the gene matches. Germline V gene sequence: CDR1 MGHDK, CDR2 SYGVNS. This chain's CDR3 is CASSDPASGSDEQFF. The CDR3 DNA follows: TGTGCCAGCAGTGATCCGGCTAGCGGGAGCGATGAGCAGTTCTTC.

The rearrangement joins TRBV7-6 to TRBJ2-5, with no clear D. This CDR3 contains 11 residues. Germline lookup yields CDR1 SGHVS and CDR2 FNYEAQ. Trimming cost V 6 bases and J 4 bases, with 6 bases left between them. CDR3 sequence (DNA): TGTGCCAGCAGTTCTTCAGAGACCCAGTACTTC. It yields the protein CASSSSETQYF.

The J gene is TRBJ2-2, the V gene TRBV5-4; D perhaps matches TRBD1 (6 bases). The CDR3 is 14 residues long. V lost 0 bases and J lost 5, with 8 bases in between. The V gene's germline CDR1 is SGHNT and CDR2 YYREEE (reference sequence). CDR3 loop: CASSLVRGTGELFF. The CDR3 DNA reads TGTGCCAGCAGCTTGGTGAGGGGGACCGGGGAGCTGTTTTTT.

In its sample, this clone was seen a few times. CDR3 bases: TGCGCCAGCAGCCAAGTTTCAACAGGAAATCAGCCCCAGCATTTT. As protein: CASSQVSTGNQPQHF. The chain carries TRBV4-1 and TRBJ1-5; a possible D gene is TRBD1 (5 bases). This CDR3 region has 15 residues. The germline gives CDR1 MGHRA, CDR2 YSYEKL. V gave up 1 base and J gave up 4 bases, with 11 bases separating them.

Only a few counts were recorded for this clone. An end of the junction does not agree with germline; a read error may underlie this. This chain links TRBV9 with TRBJ1-5; perhaps TRBD1 as D (6 bases). From germline, CDR1 is SGDLS and CDR2 YYNGEE. This CDR3 is 15 amino acids long. CDR3 in amino acids: CASSVSGHLNQPQNF. The CDR3 DNA reads as TGTGCCAGCAGCGTTTCGGGACACCTCAATCAGCCCCAGAATTTT. Filled out from reference TRBV9 and TRBJ1-5, the complete variable domain reads DSGVTQTPKHLITATGQRVTLRCSPRSGDLSVYWYQQSLDQGLQFLIQYYNGEERAKGNILERFSAQQFPDLHSELNLSSLELGDSALYFCASSVSGHLNQPQNFGDGTRLSIL.

The V gene is TRBV2, the J gene TRBJ2-7; the D gene is possibly TRBD2 (5 bases). The CDR3 has 14 residues. Trimming took 7 bases from V and 3 from J, leaving 16 bases between them. The V gene's germline CDR1 is SNHLY and CDR2 FYNNEI. CDR3 coding DNA: TGTGCCAGCACACCGGGATCCCCGGTCTACGAGCAGTACTTC. It translates to CASTPGSPVYEQYF. Complete variable domain (other parts from reference TRBV2 and TRBJ2-7): EPEVTQTPSHQVTQMGQEVILRCVPISNHLYFYWYRQILGQKVEFLVSFYNNEISEKSEIFDDQFSVERPDGSNFTLKIRSTKLEDSAMYFCASTPGSPVYEQYFGPGTRLTVT.

This clone has just one count. The rearrangement links TRBV5-4 to TRBJ1-3; D might be TRBD1 (6 bases). The CDR3 runs 15 residues. Germline-derived CDR1 and CDR2 are SGHNT and YYREEE (reference sequence). The germline V and J ends were trimmed by 0 bases and 4 bases, with 11 bases remaining between them. CDR3 in DNA: TGTGCCAGCAGCTTGGTGGGGGCCGAGGGAAACACCATATATTTT. Amino acids: CASSLVGAEGNTIYF.

The chain has TRBV7-8 and TRBJ1-1; 8 positions match TRBD1. V trimming: 4 bases; J trimming: 1 base; junction bases outside the gene matches: 2. The CDR3 covers 14 residues. Germline V lookup: CDR1 SGHVS, CDR2 FQNEAQ. CDR3 region: CASSSGTGNTEAFF. DNA for the CDR3: TGTGCCAGCAGCTCCGGGACAGGGAACACTGAAGCTTTCTTT.